These T cell receptor beta chains were read from a single sample in a study of blood T cell repertoires in COVID-19. Sequencing was performed with immunoSEQ multiplex PCR; in TCRdb, only in-frame clones are kept and a portion is missing. Among around 81,000 clones listed, 85% were seen once. Sample: peripheral blood. Receptors originate from a man aged 45-60 years with acute or convalescent COVID-19. CDR3s include the opening cysteine and the closing phenylalanine or tryptophan. Part of the rows lack a size; the others show once, few, many or a class for expanded clones.

V gene: TRBV7-2
clone size: -
CDR3 protein: CARGGPGMNTEAFF

V gene: TRBV4-2
clone size: once
CDR3 protein: CASSQEIGLGRNTGELFF

V gene: TRBV12-5
clone size: -
CDR3 protein: CASGFDTSGTGYQETQYF

V gene: TRBV29-1
clone size: -
CDR3 protein: CSAGQGNTEAFF

V gene: TRBV23-1
clone size: once
CDR3 protein: CASSQPRFQGPVGKQFF

V gene: TRBV5-1
clone size: once
CDR3 protein: CASSLATDRPGAGELFF

V gene: TRBV18
clone size: -
CDR3 protein: CASSPLAGTSGTFVSGEQFF

V gene: TRBV27
clone size: -
CDR3 protein: CASSTLGQYF

V gene: TRBV9
clone size: -
CDR3 protein: CASSDARGLGNTIYF

V gene: TRBV6-2/TRBV6-3
clone size: once
CDR3 protein: CASSPGQGSLQPQHF

V gene: TRBV28
clone size: once
CDR3 protein: CASSSTGSSYEQYF

V gene: TRBV7-2
clone size: few
CDR3 protein: CASSLSRTSFGELFF

V gene: TRBV2
clone size: -
CDR3 protein: CASSQDRDQPQHF

V gene: TRBV10-1
clone size: medium-sized
CDR3 protein: CASSQGDSYEQYF

V gene: TRBV5-1
clone size: -
CDR3 protein: CASSLTGDWETQYF

V gene: TRBV25-1
clone size: -
CDR3 protein: CASSLGGQNNSPLHF

V gene: TRBV4-2
clone size: -
CDR3 protein: CASSQDGGGSSYEQYF

V gene: TRBV6-4
clone size: few
CDR3 protein: CASRAQGAGYGYTF

V gene: TRBV7-9
clone size: -
CDR3 protein: CASSLSDSSYEQYF

V gene: TRBV11-3
clone size: -
CDR3 protein: CASRNGGMKDTQYF

V gene: TRBV7-6
clone size: -
CDR3 protein: CASSLDTGLAYNEQFF

V gene: TRBV4-3
clone size: -
CDR3 protein: CASSPGTRAYEQYF

V gene: TRBV7-2
clone size: -
CDR3 protein: CASSLAGGEGPYEQYF

V gene: TRBV7-9
clone size: -
CDR3 protein: CASSRQGSYEQYF

V gene: TRBV30
clone size: -
CDR3 protein: CAWNPGQMNYGYTF

V gene: TRBV11-3
clone size: once
CDR3 protein: CASSLGGQGKETQYF

V gene: TRBV5-6
clone size: -
CDR3 protein: CASSLGGRGTYEQYF

V gene: TRBV6-5
clone size: -
CDR3 protein: CASSWTGDSYEQYF

V gene: TRBV4-3
clone size: -
CDR3 protein: CASSQDPLASRLSYNEQFF

V gene: TRBV5-4
clone size: -
CDR3 protein: CASSFRQGDYGYTF

V gene: TRBV25-1
clone size: -
CDR3 protein: CASRSGTEIYEQYF

V gene: TRBV9
clone size: -
CDR3 protein: CASSTQNTGELFF

V gene: TRBV2
clone size: -
CDR3 protein: CASGEWAQREKLFF

V gene: TRBV12-5
clone size: -
CDR3 protein: CASGLGPTGGEKLFF

V gene: TRBV12-3/TRBV12-4
clone size: -
CDR3 protein: CASGGAGEGGYTF

V gene: TRBV5-1
clone size: -
CDR3 protein: CASSWDRGTYEQYF

V gene: TRBV11-2
clone size: once
CDR3 protein: CASSLEDLAGGEQYF

V gene: TRBV6-4
clone size: -
CDR3 protein: CASSDQGGQPQHF

V gene: TRBV6-5
clone size: -
CDR3 protein: CASSISGQAGEQYF

V gene: TRBV25-1
clone size: -
CDR3 protein: CASTEDRGRGYTF

V gene: TRBV5-6
clone size: once
CDR3 protein: CASSSLDSVNEQFF

V gene: TRBV5-1
clone size: -
CDR3 protein: CASSLGATGQQRGEQYF